These T cell receptor beta chains were read from a single sample in a study of cytomegalovirus exposure and HLA in healthy donors. Assay used: immunoSEQ multiplex PCR; TCRdb lists only in-frame clones, some missing. The sample holds over 70,000 clones, around four fifths seen once. Sequencing used PBMCs. Receptor source: a male donor in good health and CMV-seronegative. CDR3s include the opening cysteine and the closing phenylalanine or tryptophan. A D gene is named only where the DNA matches it firmly. Size is omitted from some rows. Given values are once, few, many or a class for expanded clones.

>TRBV4-2|once|TRBJ2-1|TRBD2
CASSQVATSGNNEQFF
TGTGCCAGCAGCCAAGTCGCGACTAGCGGTAACAATGAGCAGTTCTTC
>TRBV5-1|NA|TRBJ2-7|TRBD1
CASSLASGTGGYEQYF
TGCGCCAGCAGCTTGGCCTCCGGGACAGGGGGCTACGAGCAGTACTTC
>TRBV4-3|NA|TRBJ1-3|NA
CASSQGGHGNTIYF
TGCGCCAGCAGCCAAGGGGGGCACGGAAACACCATATATTTT
>TRBV28|NA|TRBJ2-1|TRBD1
CASRSQGYFYNEQFF
TGTGCCAGCAGGTCACAGGGGTACTTCTACAATGAGCAGTTCTTC
>TRBV7-9|NA|TRBJ1-4|NA
CASSLVMAAGEREKLFF
TGTGCCAGCAGCTTAGTTATGGCGGCAGGGGAGAGGGAAAAACTGTTTTTT
>TRBV28|NA|TRBJ1-6|NA
CASSPQVSNNSPLHF
TGTGCCAGCAGTCCCCAGGTTTCGAATAATTCACCCCTCCACTTT
>TRBV6-1|NA|TRBJ1-5|NA
CASRPSRGQPQHF
TGTGCCAGCAGGCCCTCTCGAGGTCAGCCCCAGCATTTT
>TRBV4-2|NA|TRBJ2-7|NA
CASSQDEGASYEQYF
TGTGCCAGCAGCCAAGACGAGGGAGCCTCCTACGAGCAGTACTTC
>TRBV4-1|NA|TRBJ2-7|NA
CASSQGQLPYEQYF
TGCGCCAGCAGCCAAGGTCAGTTGCCCTACGAGCAGTACTTC
>TRBV6-5|NA|TRBJ1-2|NA
CASSYGGYYGYTF
TGTGCCAGCAGTTACGGAGGGTACTATGGCTACACCTTC
>TRBV11-2|NA|TRBJ2-3|NA
CASSHITDTQYF
TGTGCCAGCAGCCACATTACAGATACGCAGTATTTT
>TRBV19|once|TRBJ2-7|TRBD1
CASSTTGTGAYEQYF
TGTGCCAGTAGTACGACCGGGACAGGGGCCTACGAGCAGTACTTC
>TRBV5-6|NA|TRBJ1-2|TRBD1
CASSFIRDRERHGYTF
TGTGCCAGCAGCTTTATTAGGGACAGGGAACGACATGGCTACACCTTC
>TRBV10-1|NA|TRBJ2-7|NA
CASSEGGSYEQYF
TGCGCCAGCAGTGAAGGAGGGAGCTACGAGCAGTACTTC
>TRBV7-9|NA|TRBJ2-5|NA
CASSLGGQTQYF
TGTGCCAGCAGCTTAGGGGGGCAGACCCAGTACTTC
>TRBV9|few|TRBJ2-7|TRBD1
CASSVAPTTGVKYEQYF
TGTGCCAGCAGCGTAGCTCCGACGACAGGGGTCAAATACGAGCAGTACTTC
>TRBV9|NA|TRBJ2-5|NA
CASSVEGAQETQYF
TGTGCCAGCAGCGTAGAAGGGGCGCAAGAGACCCAGTACTTC
>TRBV5-4|once|TRBJ2-2|NA
CASSNGGATTGELFF
TGTGCCAGCTCAAATGGCGGGGCGACCACCGGGGAGCTGTTTTTT
>TRBV11-2|few|TRBJ1-6|TRBD1
CASSRDRASNSPLHF
TGTGCCAGCAGCCGAGACAGGGCGTCCAATTCACCCCTCCACTTT
>TRBV4-1|NA|TRBJ1-1|NA
CASSQDWSYAEAFF
TGCGCCAGCAGCCAAGATTGGTCCTACGCTGAAGCTTTCTTT
>TRBV28|NA|TRBJ2-1|TRBD2
CASSISGRTVNEQFF
TGTGCCAGCAGTATTAGCGGGAGAACTGTCAATGAGCAGTTCTTC
>TRBV27|few|TRBJ1-5|NA
CASSLIRGGQPQHF
TGTGCCAGCAGTTTGATTAGGGGCGGTCAGCCCCAGCATTTT
>TRBV4-3|NA|TRBJ2-1|TRBD1
CASSQKQGGNNEQFF
TGCGCCAGCAGCCAGAAACAGGGGGGAAACAATGAGCAGTTCTTC
>TRBV11-2|NA|TRBJ2-3|NA
CASSKYQAQGTDTQYF
TGTGCCAGCAGCAAGTATCAAGCCCAGGGGACAGATACGCAGTATTTT
>TRBV7-2|NA|TRBJ1-1|TRBD1
CASSPGQMNTEAFF
TGTGCCAGCAGCCCGGGACAGATGAACACTGAAGCTTTCTTT
>TRBV19|NA|TRBJ1-1|NA
CASSIPAGAGTEAFF
TGTGCCAGTAGTATCCCGGCAGGGGCGGGCACTGAAGCTTTCTTT
>TRBV7-9|NA|TRBJ2-4|NA
CASSTLRVLAKNIQYF
TGTGCCAGCAGCACCCTCCGGGTTCTAGCCAAAAACATTCAGTACTTC
>TRBV29-1|NA|TRBJ2-7|NA
CSVGSGNLPIDTEQYF
TGCAGCGTTGGTTCGGGGAATTTACCGATCGATACCGAGCAGTACTTC
>TRBV11-2|NA|TRBJ2-3|TRBD1
CASSGLNPQGGDTQYF
TGTGCCAGCAGCGGGCTAAACCCACAGGGGGGAGATACGCAGTATTTT
>TRBV6-1|NA|TRBJ2-1|TRBD1
CASSDGTGPDEQFF
TGTGCCAGCAGTGATGGGACAGGGCCGGATGAGCAGTTCTTC
>TRBV9|NA|TRBJ1-1|NA
CASSPTTGPKAFF
TGTGCCAGCAGCCCAACCACGGGTCCGAAAGCTTTCTTT
>TRBV7-2|NA|TRBJ2-7|TRBD2
CASVKQAGGPGEQYF
TGTGCCAGCGTCAAGCAGGCGGGGGGGCCGGGGGAGCAGTACTTC
>TRBV9|NA|TRBJ2-7|NA
CASSAGQSYEQYF
TGTGCCAGCAGCGCCGGACAGTCCTACGAGCAGTACTTC
>TRBV27|NA|TRBJ1-4|NA
CASSLNPGTGVEKLFF
TGTGCCAGCAGTTTAAATCCCGGGACGGGAGTTGAAAAACTGTTTTTT
>TRBV28|NA|TRBJ1-1|TRBD1
CASSGGTGEGAFF
TGTGCCAGCAGTGGGGGGACAGGGGAAGGAGCTTTCTTT
>TRBV27|NA|TRBJ1-4|NA
CASSLNLGTATNEKLFF
TGTGCCAGCAGTTTGAATTTGGGGACTGCAACTAATGAAAAACTGTTTTTT
>TRBV7-9|NA|TRBJ2-4|NA
CASSFRGEPKNIQYF
TGTGCCAGCAGCTTCAGGGGGGAGCCTAAAAACATTCAGTACTTC
>TRBV29-1|NA|TRBJ1-2|NA
CSVGGGYGYTF
TGCAGCGTTGGGGGGGGGTATGGCTACACCTTC
>TRBV5-8|NA|TRBJ1-1|TRBD1
CASSGYRGPGAFF
TGTGCCAGCAGCGGTTACAGGGGACCAGGGGCTTTCTTT
>TRBV5-4|once|TRBJ2-3|TRBD2
CASSLEAGRTDTQYF
TGTGCCAGCAGCTTGGAAGCGGGACGCACAGATACGCAGTATTTT
>TRBV5-5|NA|TRBJ1-1|NA
CASSFATNTEAFF
TGTGCCAGCAGCTTCGCTACCAACACTGAAGCTTTCTTT
>TRBV5-4|NA|TRBJ1-1|TRBD1
CASSLQGYTEAFF
TGTGCCAGCAGCTTACAGGGGTACACTGAAGCTTTCTTT
>TRBV30|few|TRBJ1-2|NA
CAWSPGDGYTF
TGTGCCTGGAGCCCCGGGGATGGCTACACCTTC
>TRBV25-1|NA|TRBJ1-3|NA
CASSESHLSISGNTIYF
TGTGCCAGCAGTGAGAGCCACCTCTCTATATCTGGAAACACCATATATTTT
>TRBV11-2|NA|TRBJ2-1|TRBD1
CASSLARDRLYNEQFF
TGTGCCAGCAGCTTAGCCCGGGACAGGTTATACAATGAGCAGTTCTTC
>TRBV4-3|once|TRBJ2-5|TRBD2
CASSPPGLAGVPSQETQYF
TGCGCCAGCAGCCCCCCGGGACTAGCGGGAGTCCCCTCTCAAGAGACCCAGTACTTC
>TRBV5-1|NA|TRBJ1-6|TRBD1
CASSSAGTGNSPLHF
TGCGCCAGCAGCTCAGCCGGGACAGGCAATTCACCCCTCCACTTT
>TRBV29-1|few|TRBJ2-2|NA
CSVQNTGELFF
TGCAGCGTTCAGAACACCGGGGAGCTGTTTTTT
>TRBV18|once|TRBJ1-2|NA
CASSPARGYGYTF
TGTGCCAGCTCACCGGCTCGTGGCTATGGCTACACCTTC
>TRBV5-4|NA|TRBJ2-1|TRBD1
CASSFTGTARGQFF
TGTGCCAGCAGCTTTACCGGGACAGCGAGGGGGCAGTTCTTC
>TRBV28|NA|TRBJ1-4|NA
CASSLASLGPELFF
TGTGCCAGCAGTTTAGCATCGTTGGGGCCGGAACTGTTTTTT
>TRBV6-5|NA|TRBJ1-5|NA
CASSSDRYQPQHF
TGTGCCAGCAGCAGCGACAGGTATCAGCCCCAGCATTTT
>TRBV9|NA|TRBJ2-1|NA
CASSAAGNSYNEQFF
TGTGCCAGCAGCGCCGCCGGTAACTCCTACAATGAGCAGTTCTTC